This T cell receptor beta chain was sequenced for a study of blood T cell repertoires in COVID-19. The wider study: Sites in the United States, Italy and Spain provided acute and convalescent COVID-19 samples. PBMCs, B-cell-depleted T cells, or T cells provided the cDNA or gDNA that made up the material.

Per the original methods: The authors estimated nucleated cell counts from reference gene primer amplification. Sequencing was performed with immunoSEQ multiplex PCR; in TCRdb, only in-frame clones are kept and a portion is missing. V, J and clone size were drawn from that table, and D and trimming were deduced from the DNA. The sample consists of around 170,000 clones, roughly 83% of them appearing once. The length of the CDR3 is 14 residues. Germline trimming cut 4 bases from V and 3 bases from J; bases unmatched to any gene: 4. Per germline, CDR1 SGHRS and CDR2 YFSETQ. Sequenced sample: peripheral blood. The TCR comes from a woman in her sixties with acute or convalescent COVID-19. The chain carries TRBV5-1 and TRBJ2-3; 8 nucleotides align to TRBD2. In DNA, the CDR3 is TGCGCCAGCAGCCGGGGGGGTACGACAGATACGCAGTATTTT. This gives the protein CASSRGGTTDTQYF.